A selection of T cell receptor beta chains follows, all from one sample in a study of blood T cell repertoires in COVID-19. Assay: immunoSEQ multiplex PCR; the TCRdb copy retains only in-frame clones and omits some. The data hold 150,000 to 200,000 clones, with about 80% observed a single time. The sequenced sample was peripheral blood. All receptors derive from a woman aged 55 to 70 with COVID-19, enrolled during active disease. The CDR3 runs from the conserved cysteine through the conserved F or W. The order of the fields is V gene, J gene, clone size, D gene, CDR3 protein, CDR3 DNA. The D gene is left open where the match is weak. The listing skips clone size in some rows; elsewhere it reads once, few, many or a size class.

TRBV19	TRBJ1-5	once	-	CASSFRQDSNQPQHF	TGTGCCAGTAGTTTTAGACAGGATAGCAATCAGCCCCAGCATTTT
TRBV3-1/TRBV3-2	TRBJ1-3	-	TRBD1	CASSYTTGARGNTIYF	TGTGCCAGCAGCTATACTACAGGGGCGAGGGGAAACACCATATATTTT
TRBV5-1	TRBJ1-1	-	-	CASSLALGRFNTEAFF	TGCGCCAGCAGCTTGGCGTTGGGGCGGTTTAACACTGAAGCTTTCTTT
TRBV28	TRBJ2-2	few	-	CASRSGVASRTGELFF	TGTGCCAGCAGATCGGGGGTCGCTAGCAGAACCGGGGAGCTGTTTTTT
TRBV7-3	TRBJ1-4	-	TRBD1	CASSRQGWYANEKLFF	TGTGCCAGCAGCAGACAGGGGTGGTACGCTAATGAAAAACTGTTTTTT
TRBV5-4	TRBJ1-2	-	TRBD1	CASSAQGAGYGYTF	TGTGCCAGCAGCGCTCAGGGGGCGGGCTATGGCTACACCTTC
TRBV5-1	TRBJ1-1	-	-	CASSLSTGENTEAFF	TGCGCCAGCAGCTTGTCTACGGGGGAGAACACTGAAGCTTTCTTT
TRBV6-2/TRBV6-3	TRBJ1-5	-	TRBD1	CASSYRKDRGLSNQPQHF	TGTGCCAGCAGTTACCGGAAAGACAGGGGGTTGAGCAATCAGCCCCAGCATTTT
TRBV2	TRBJ2-3	-	-	CASSAQPPRIDTDTQYF	TGTGCCAGCAGTGCGCAACCCCCGCGGATCGATACAGATACGCAGTATTTT
TRBV5-4	TRBJ1-2	-	-	CASGWTAYGYTF	TGTGCCAGCGGCTGGACAGCTTATGGCTACACCTTC
TRBV5-5	TRBJ1-2	-	-	CASSLEHAGLNYGYTF	TGTGCCAGCAGCTTGGAACACGCGGGGCTGAACTATGGCTACACCTTC
TRBV13	TRBJ2-3	-	-	CASSLGQGLGGSTDTQYF	TGTGCCAGCAGCTTAGGACAGGGTCTAGGCGGAAGCACAGATACGCAGTATTTT
TRBV2	TRBJ1-2	-	TRBD1	CASSEQQGAGGYTF	TGTGCCAGCAGTGAGCAGCAGGGGGCAGGTGGCTACACCTTC
TRBV5-1	TRBJ2-1	-	TRBD2	CASSFAGVGNNEQFF	TGCGCCAGCAGCTTTGCGGGAGTAGGGAACAATGAGCAGTTCTTC
TRBV9	TRBJ2-3	few	-	CASSVVDRMTDTQYF	TGTGCCAGCAGCGTAGTTGACAGAATGACAGATACGCAGTATTTT
TRBV10-3	TRBJ1-3	-	TRBD1	CAIRDRDSGNTIYF	TGTGCCATCCGGGACAGAGACTCTGGAAACACCATATATTTT
TRBV5-8	TRBJ1-5	-	-	CASSLDRDQPQHF	TGTGCCAGCAGCTTGGACAGGGATCAGCCCCAGCATTTT
TRBV5-1	TRBJ1-5	-	TRBD1	CASSLGQGDQPQHF	TGCGCCAGCAGCTTGGGACAGGGTGACCAGCCCCAGCATTTT
TRBV30	TRBJ2-1	-	-	CAWSGQSYNEQFF	TGTGCCTGGAGTGGACAGTCCTACAATGAGCAGTTCTTC
TRBV6-6	TRBJ1-1	-	TRBD1	CASSYLPRDRGTEAFF	TGTGCCAGCAGTTACCTTCCCCGGGACAGGGGGACTGAAGCTTTCTTT
TRBV9	TRBJ2-1	-	-	CASSVAPRRSDNEQFF	TGTGCCAGCAGCGTAGCCCCCCGGCGGTCGGACAATGAGCAGTTCTTC
TRBV28	TRBJ2-7	-	-	CASRRDSYEQYF	TGTGCCAGCAGGCGAGATTCCTACGAGCAGTACTTC
TRBV14	TRBJ2-1	-	TRBD1	CASSQGAGGSYNEQFF	TGTGCCAGCAGCCAAGGGGCAGGGGGCTCCTACAATGAGCAGTTCTTC
TRBV25-1	TRBJ1-2	-	TRBD1	CASSEGTGRLHYGYTF	TGTGCCAGCAGTGAAGGGACAGGGCGGTTACACTATGGCTACACCTTC
TRBV6-5	TRBJ2-2	-	TRBD2	CASNRLAGYTGELFF	TGTGCCAGCAACCGACTAGCGGGATACACCGGGGAGCTGTTTTTT
TRBV7-9	TRBJ2-3	few	TRBD1	CASSLETGGTDTQYF	TGTGCCAGCAGCTTAGAGACAGGGGGCACAGATACGCAGTATTTT
TRBV18	TRBJ2-5	-	-	CASSPPSIQETQYF	TGTGCCAGCTCACCACCGAGTATTCAAGAGACCCAGTACTTC
TRBV5-4	TRBJ1-2	-	TRBD1	CASRVQGSYGYTF	TGTGCCAGCAGGGTACAGGGGTCCTATGGCTACACCTTC
TRBV6-6	TRBJ1-1	-	TRBD1	CASSWGQGFPTEAFF	TGTGCCAGCAGTTGGGGACAGGGTTTTCCCACTGAAGCTTTCTTT
TRBV5-1	TRBJ1-3	-	-	CASSPAGTNSGNTIYF	TGCGCCAGCAGCCCCGCCGGGACAAACTCTGGAAACACCATATATTTT
TRBV6-5	TRBJ2-3	-	TRBD2	CATRSSGRADTQYF	TGTGCCACAAGGTCCAGCGGGAGGGCGGATACGCAGTATTTT
TRBV3-1/TRBV3-2	TRBJ2-1	-	TRBD2	CASSQGAAGVPEQFF	TGTGCCAGCAGCCAAGGGGCAGCGGGAGTGCCTGAGCAGTTCTTC
TRBV3-1/TRBV3-2	TRBJ1-3	-	-	CASSQGASGNTIYF	TGTGCCAGCAGCCAGGGGGCCTCTGGAAACACCATATATTTT
TRBV6-5	TRBJ1-6	-	-	CASTLEGGRNSPLHF	TGTGCCAGCACCCTGGAAGGGGGTAGAAATTCACCCCTCCACTTT
TRBV5-4	TRBJ1-1	-	-	CASSLRAGSTEAFF	TGTGCCAGCAGCTTGCGGGCGGGAAGTACTGAAGCTTTCTTT
TRBV18	TRBJ2-3	-	-	CASSPLGGRISTDTQYF	TGTGCCAGCTCACCACTCGGAGGGCGCATAAGCACAGATACGCAGTATTTT
TRBV5-7	TRBJ1-6	-	TRBD1	CASSLLGTGTTPYNSPLHF	TGTGCCAGCAGCTTGCTGGGGACAGGTACTACTCCGTATAATTCACCCCTCCACTTT
TRBV4-3	TRBJ1-2	-	TRBD1	CASSQEQGGTYGYTF	TGCGCCAGCAGCCAAGAACAGGGGGGGACCTATGGCTACACCTTC
TRBV9	TRBJ2-1	-	TRBD2	CASSPIAGGSYNEQFF	TGTGCCAGCAGCCCGATAGCGGGGGGTTCCTACAATGAGCAGTTCTTC
TRBV28	TRBJ1-6	few	-	CASRMTGPDNSPLHF	TGTGCCAGCAGGATGACAGGTCCGGATAATTCACCCCTCCACTTT